This T cell receptor (beta chain) was sequenced in a study of a mutant IDH1 vaccine in newly diagnosed glioma. Time point denoted: week 47, end of study. Each dose of the vaccine consisted of 300 ug of mutant IDH1 20-mer peptide, with topical imiquimod. On this clone itself: Its specificity is not known.

TCRdb's table, derived via immunoSEQ multiplex PCR, lists solely in-frame clones and lacks some. The sample includes roughly 22,000 clones, roughly 80% of them seen just once. V lost 4 bases and J lost 5, with 17 bases in between. Germline lookup yields CDR1 SGHRS and CDR2 YFSETQ. The CDR3 spans 15 residues. J is TRBJ2-3 and V is TRBV5-1; D ambiguous. Specimen: PBMCs, collected from a glioma patient whose treatment included an IDH1 peptide vaccine. This clonotype was obtained from a man aged 35-49 years with glioma. Some clones in this sample may be carry-over from other donors' samples. CDR3 DNA sequence: TGCGCCAGCAGCCCTGAAGGCCGTGGCATAGATACGCAGTATTTT. It encodes CASSPEGRGIDTQYF.